A single sample is the source of the 25 T cell receptor beta chains below, sequenced in a study of blood T cells in healthy people across ages. Then a second PCR, running roughly 7 to 11 cycles, was carried out with a sample-barcoded 5' primer and a J-beta primer mix. MiXCR, run by TCRdb on the 5' RACE reads, gives a single entry per CDR3 protein. The sample consists of about 780,000 distinct CDR3 sequences, approximately 24% of them appearing once. The same sample was also used in a study of T cells of mothers and their children.

Source material: blood. The receptors were gathered from a boy aged 10-17 years in good health.

The chain is built from TRBV6-2 or TRBV6-3 and TRBJ2-5; tentative D call: TRBD2 (5 bases). The assigned J gene may be wrong: the sequence end matches TRBJ2-7 better. The CDR3 extends over 13 amino acids. From germline, CDR1 is MNHEY and CDR2 SVGEGT. The CDR3 loop is CASSRGIYYEQYF. The DNA of the CDR3 is TGTGCCAGCAGCCGAGGGATCTACTACGAGCAGTACTTC.

In its sample, this clonotype was seen a few times. This chain joins TRBV30 and TRBJ2-5; TRBD1 is a possible D gene (6 bases). Trimming stripped 0 bases from V and 7 bases from J, with 15 bases between. This CDR3 has 14 amino acids. The germline V gene encodes CDR1 GTSNPN and CDR2 SVGIG (reference sequence). The CDR3 reads CAWSVVRGYGTQYF. The CDR3 region has the DNA TGTGCCTGGAGTGTAGTCAGGGGTTATGGGACCCAGTACTTC.

This clonotype was found many times. V is TRBV4-1 and J is TRBJ2-5, with a possible D match to TRBD2 (6 bases). Trimming took off 1 base at V and 4 bases at J, with 13 bases between the two ends. Germline V gene sequence: CDR1 MGHRA, CDR2 YSYEKL. CDR3 length equals 15 residues. The CDR3 DNA reads as TGCGCCAGCAGCCAAGTTGGGGGGAGTAGAGAGACCCAGTACTTC. Translating gives CASSQVGGSRETQYF.

This clonotype was picked up many times. CDR3 nucleotides: TGCAGTGCTAGAGGGATCTATGGCTACACCTTC. It yields the protein CSARGIYGYTF. The chain couples TRBV20-1 to TRBJ1-2, with D hard to call. There are 11 residues in the CDR3. Germline V lookup: CDR1 DFQATT, CDR2 SNEGSKA (reference sequence). V lost 1 base and J lost 4, with 4 bases in between.

This clonotype was counted a few times. A junction end diverges from the germline sequence, so it may reflect a read error. The CDR3 bases are TGCAGTGCAAGAGGACTAGCGGGGGGGAATACGCAGTATTTT. This codes for CSARGLAGGNTQYF. The genes are TRBV20-1 and TRBJ2-3, with 15 bases aligning to TRBD2. Per germline, CDR1 DFQATT and CDR2 SNEGSKA (reference sequence). This CDR3 spans 14 amino acids.

This clonotype was seen more than once but under ten times. This sequence joins TRBV10-2 and TRBJ1-6; maybe TRBD1 (5 bases). V was cut by 7 bases and J by 9 bases, with 13 bases left in between. This CDR3 spans 13 amino acids. Germline CDR1 reads WSHSY; CDR2 reads SAAADI. As DNA, the CDR3 is TGCGCCAGCACCCGGCAGGGCCTTTCACCCCTCCACTTT. It is translated as CASTRQGLSPLHF.

This chain links TRBV28 with TRBJ1-4; D not certain. In germline, CDR1 is MDHEN, CDR2 SYDVKM. This CDR3 is built from 14 residues. Trimming left V 5 bases short and J 10 bases short, with 17 bases between. The DNA of the CDR3 is TGTGCCAGCAGTCCCGGTCCCGAGCGGGGAAAACTGTTTTTT. Translation gives CASSPGPERGKLFF.

This chain links TRBV20-1 with TRBJ1-2, with TRBD1 as a possible D gene (6 bases). V lost 3 bases and J 1 base, leaving 9 bases between the germline ends. Germline values: CDR1 DFQATT, CDR2 SNEGSKA (reference sequence). CDR3 length: 13 amino acids. Here the CDR3 reads CSARRDNNYGYTF. CDR3 DNA sequence: TGCAGTGCTAGGCGGGACAATAACTATGGCTACACCTTC.

Note on this clonotype: The conserved closing phenylalanine or tryptophan is absent in this CDR3, likely reflecting a read error. The gene calls are TRBV7-6 and TRBJ2-1, with D possibly being TRBD2 (5 bases). This CDR3 comprises 15 residues. Deletions cut 1 base from V and 9 bases from J, with 16 bases between. Germline V gene lookup returns CDR1 SGHVS and CDR2 FNYEAQ. The CDR3, as DNA: TGTGCCAGCAGCTTAGAGGGCCACCCCGAGGGTGAGCAGTTCCTC. This translates into CASSLEGHPEGEQFL.

The table lists this clonotype with a few counts. The CDR3 is CASSLPYDTLHF. Written as DNA, the CDR3 is TGTGCCAGCAGTTTACCGTACGACACCCTCCACTTT. The chain couples TRBV28 to TRBJ1-6; no clear D gene. Trimming removed 2 bases from V and 14 bases from J, with 10 bases in between. The CDR3 is 12 residues long. CDR1 is MDHEN and CDR2 is SYDVKM in the germline V gene.

V usage is TRBV4-1 and J usage is TRBJ1-2; 8 bases are shared with TRBD1. V was pared by 3 bases and J by 5 bases, with 14 bases of the junction left unmatched. CDR3 size: 17 residues. Germline lookup yields CDR1 MGHRA and CDR2 YSYEKL. CDR3 protein: CASSQANFLRTGYGYTF. CDR3 coding DNA: TGCGCCAGCAGCCAGGCCAACTTCTTAAGGACAGGGTATGGCTACACCTTC.

The chain employs TRBV27 and TRBJ2-3; D might be TRBD1 (5 bases). The CDR3 contains 15 residues. The V end was cut by 6 bases, the J end by 2 bases, with 15 bases between. Germline V gene lookup returns CDR1 MNHEY and CDR2 SMNVEV (reference sequence). CDR3 bases: TGTGCCAGCAGCTTGACAGCTTTTAACACAGATACGCAGTATTTT. This translates into CASSLTAFNTDTQYF.

The chain employs TRBV10-1 and TRBJ2-3; D may be TRBD2 (6 bases). There are 15 residues in the CDR3. V shed 0 bases and J shed 0 bases, with 7 bases lying between them. Per the germline V gene, CDR1 is WNHNN and CDR2 is SYGVQD (reference sequence). The CDR3 coding sequence is TGCGCCAGCAGTGAGTCCCGGGGGAGCACAGATACGCAGTATTTT. Translating it yields CASSESRGSTDTQYF.

V is TRBV6-1 and J is TRBJ2-3, with 7 nucleotides matching TRBD2. V lost 5 bases, J lost 2 bases, and 7 bases stayed unmatched. This CDR3 has 15 amino acids. CDR1 MNHNS and CDR2 SASEGT come from the germline V gene. The CDR3 sequence: CASSRGVPNTDTQYF. The DNA for the CDR3 is TGTGCCAGCAGTCGGGGGGTCCCGAACACAGATACGCAGTATTTT.

This clonotype was found a few times. The rearrangement joins TRBV28 to TRBJ1-2; D call uncertain. CDR1 is MDHEN, CDR2 SYDVKM, per germline. With 3 bases removed from V and 8 bases from J, the gap between germline ends came to 13 bases. The CDR3 is 13 amino acids. CDR3 sequence (DNA): TGTGCCAGCAGTTTCCGGGGTAGCGGCGGCTACACCTTC. This translates into CASSFRGSGGYTF.

In its sample, this clonotype was seen a few times. The chain joins TRBV5-5 to TRBJ2-1; D is possibly TRBD1 or TRBD2 (6 bases each). The DNA end is a closer match to TRBJ2-5, so the J assignment may be wrong. Germline V lookup: CDR1 SGHKS, CDR2 YYEKEE (reference sequence). This CDR3 comprises 15 residues. The CDR3 here is CASSLDEGGQETQYF. The DNA for the CDR3 is TGTGCCAGCAGCTTGGATGAGGGGGGTCAAGAGACCCAGTACTTC.

This clonotype has just a few counts. The chain uses TRBV7-2 and TRBJ2-5; D is unclear. The V end was cut by 1 base, the J end by 3 bases, with 9 bases between. Germline lookup yields CDR1 SGHTA and CDR2 FQGNSA. The CDR3 contains 14 residues. The DNA of the CDR3 is TGTGCCAGCAGCTTAGGGTCAGTCAAAGAGACCCAGTACTTC. Translated, it gives CASSLGSVKETQYF.

The V gene is TRBV5-6, the J gene TRBJ2-7, with D possibly TRBD2 on 5 matching bases. The length of the CDR3 is 14 residues. Germline CDR1 SGHDT, CDR2 YYEEEE. Trimming took off 5 bases at V and 3 bases at J, with 15 bases between the two ends. For the CDR3, the DNA is TGTGCCAGCAGTCGGGCACTAGTTCTCTACGAGCAGTACTTC. Protein product: CASSRALVLYEQYF.

The rearrangement joins TRBV21-1 to TRBJ2-7; the table's D call of TRBD2 was not tested on the DNA. TRBV21-1 is deemed a pseudogene. The CDR3 is 16 amino acids. CDR3 region: CASTMLAGGHYYEQYF. The CDR3 nucleotides are TGTGCCAGCACCATGTTGGCGGGGGGCCATTACTACGAGCAGTACTTC.

Regarding this clonotype: The junction differs from germline at one of its ends, possibly a read error. The chain carries TRBV9 and TRBJ1-2; the match to TRBD1 covers 9 bases. CDR3 length equals 15 residues. The germline CDR1 and CDR2 sequences are SGDLS and YYNGEE. The CDR3 region has the DNA TGTGCCGGCAGCGGGGGGACAGGGCTCGACTATGGCTACACCTTC. It codes for CAGSGGTGLDYGYTF.

The chain is built from TRBV29-1 and TRBJ1-1; TRBD1 might be the D (6 bases). Trimming removed 8 bases at V and 1 base at J, with 11 bases between. Germline CDR1 SQVTM, CDR2 ANQGSEA. The CDR3 extends over 12 amino acids. For the CDR3, the DNA is TGCAGCTCCTTCAGGGGGAACACTGAAGCTTTCTTT. It is translated as CSSFRGNTEAFF.

This clonotype was seen more than once but under ten times. The CDR3 DNA reads TGTGCCAGCAGCCCGACAGGGGGCTGGGGCAATCAGCCCCAGCATTTT. Its protein is CASSPTGGWGNQPQHF. The rearrangement links TRBV4-2 to TRBJ1-5, with TRBD1 matching over 10 bases. Germline CDR1 is LGHNA and CDR2 is YNFKEQ. Unmatched junction bases numbered 5, after V lost 4 bases and J lost 2 bases. The CDR3 length is 16 residues.

The chain is built from TRBV3-1 and TRBJ2-7; D is undetermined. Trimming removed 1 base from V and 6 bases from J, with 19 bases in between. This CDR3 comprises 16 residues. Looked up from germline, CDR1 is LGHDT and CDR2 is YNNKEL (reference sequence). CDR3 bases: TGTGCCAGCAGCCAAGGGTCGCTAGTCGATATGGCCGAGCAGTACTTC. Its translation is CASSQGSLVDMAEQYF.

The chain is built from TRBV20-1 and TRBJ1-5, with D possibly matching TRBD1 (6 bases). Germline lookup yields CDR1 DFQATT and CDR2 SNEGSKA (reference sequence). The CDR3 is 12 amino acids. The V gene lost 2 bases and the J gene lost 7 bases, with 9 bases spanning the gap. CDR3 DNA sequence: TGCAGTGCTAGACAGGGGAACCAGCCCCAGCATTTT. Its protein is CSARQGNQPQHF.

J is TRBJ1-1 and V is TRBV7-9; the D is unclear. Germline loops: CDR1 SEHNR, CDR2 FQNEAQ (reference sequence). The CDR3 is made up of 16 amino acids. V gave up 1 base and J gave up 4 bases, with 16 bases separating them. CDR3 DNA: TGTGCCAGCAGCTTAGTGGGAGCTGATTTGGGCACTGAAGCTTTCTTT. It translates to CASSLVGADLGTEAFF.